This T cell receptor beta chain is from a study of T-cell memory formation after mild COVID-19. Study details: TCR clusters were mostly confined to one donor each.

This clonotype has only a few counts. TCRdb analysed the 5' RACE reads with MiXCR anew, one entry per CDR3 protein. The profile shows around 300,000 distinct CDR3 sequences, roughly 13% of them singletons. The CDR3 has 17 amino acids. Germline CDR1 MGHRA, CDR2 YSYEKL. The ends lost 0 bases at V and 2 bases at J; junction bases unmatched: 6. The TCR was taken from a young man who had mild COVID-19 (a few samples of this study predate the infection). Cell type and time point are not known. The V gene is TRBV4-1, the J gene TRBJ2-3, with 9 bases identical to TRBD2. Sequencing used PBMCs or a T cell subset sorted from them (not recorded which). CDR3 protein: CASSQDRVAGATDTQYF. The CDR3 nucleotides are TGCGCCAGCAGCCAAGATAGAGTAGCGGGGGCCACAGATACGCAGTATTTT.